This record covers a single TCR beta chain. What this receptor recognizes is not known. Base qualities are not recorded, but no much larger clone differs from it by a single base. The sample originates from a study of blood T cell repertoires in COVID-19 (dated by TCRdb to 2020 to 2021). A note on the overall study: Samples covering the acute and convalescent phases of COVID-19 were provided by collaborators in the United States, Italy and Spain. A freely available public database, intended as a resource for researchers studying the immune response to SARS-CoV-2, is where the repertoires were released. Samples were obtained from the ongoing ImmuneRACE study (first 160 participants) and from 1,200 or so subjects provided by 6 global collaborators. The prospective study material was composed of cDNA or gDNA derived from T cells, B-cell-depleted T cells, or PBMCs. Subjects who had been exposed to COVID-19, were actively infected with it, or had recovered from it provided the deeply sampled blood TCRbeta repertoires that made up the dataset. A de-identified subject ID, COVID-19 status, age in years and sex were almost always included in the sample metadata. Where HLA class I and class II types were available, the types were taken from metadata supplied by the sample provider, not from assay-based typing. Study-level results and caveats: The quantity of clinical and demographic metadata differed by source and by participant and was supplied without curation.

There are 14 amino acids in the CDR3, from cysteine to phenylalanine inclusive. Solely the CDR3 DNA is kept, with 42 bases framed from the first base. Deletion took 4 bases off V and 4 bases off J, with a span of 11 bases between the germline ends. The germline V gene gives CDR1 as MGHDK and CDR2 as SYGVNS. TCRbeta CDR3 regions were amplified from genomic DNA by means of the immunoSEQ Assay, a bias-controlled multiplex PCR. On the study's bioinformatics: The number of nucleated cells in each sample was estimated by amplification of reference gene primers within the assay. To quantify the absolute abundance of each unique TCRbeta CDR3 rearrangement, sequence reads were collapsed and filtered. For each sample, productive Simpson clonality was calculated as the square root of Simpson's diversity index over productive rearrangements. The clones in this table, taken by TCRdb from immuneACCESS, are in-frame only. Not every clone is retained; where verified, under half of the shortfall comes from an unresolved V gene, and the cause of the rest is unknown. The V and J calls and clone size are taken from that table; D and trimming were inferred from the DNA. The table for this sample lists about 89,000 clones; approximately 75% of them were counted only once. Approximately 14% of the sample belongs to the ten largest clones.

Each collaborating institution followed its own protocols to collect whole blood in K2EDTA tubes. For TCRbeta analysis, collaborators shipped samples as frozen whole blood, isolated PBMCs, or DNA extracted from either of those sample types. This receptor was obtained from a woman of 80 years or more with acute or convalescent COVID-19. The chain is assembled from TRBV25-1 and TRBJ1-3, with the D gene call left open. The sample consisted of peripheral blood. The DNA sequence reads TGTGCCAGCAGTGTCTCAGGATCAGGAAACACCATATATTTT. Translated, it reads CASSVSGSGNTIYF.